A selection of T cell receptor beta chains follows, all from one sample in a study of Ad26.COV2.S vaccination and SARS-CoV-2 variants. Measured with immunoSEQ multiplex PCR; TCRdb has only the in-frame clones, and not every one. The data hold roughly 350,000 clones, with 80% to 90% observed a single time. Specimen: peripheral blood, collected in a trial of Ad26.COV2.S vaccine versus placebo. These receptors all stem from a person aged 18 to 65 who received the Ad26.COV2.S COVID-19 vaccine or a placebo. Each CDR3 is given with its conserved first and last residue. A D gene is named only where the DNA matches it firmly. The size field is filled for only some rows; it gives once, few, many or a size class.

size: NA; V: TRBV3-1/TRBV3-2; D: TRBD2; J: TRBJ2-3; DNA: TGTGCCAGCGGATTAAGCGGGGCGATCACAGATACGCAGTATTTT; CDR3: CASGLSGAITDTQYF
size: NA; V: TRBV6-5; D: NA; J: TRBJ1-5; DNA: TGTGCCAGCAGTTCCTCGGTCGGCTATAGCAATCAGCCCCAGCATTTT; CDR3: CASSSSVGYSNQPQHF
size: NA; V: TRBV28; D: TRBD1; J: TRBJ2-5; DNA: TGTGCCAGCAGCCTCAGGGGGCTCGTCAAGACCCAGTACTTC; CDR3: CASSLRGLVKTQYF
size: NA; V: TRBV18; D: NA; J: TRBJ1-4; DNA: TGTGCCAGCTCACCACCGATCGGCCTGAATGAAAAACTGTTTTTT; CDR3: CASSPPIGLNEKLFF
size: once; V: TRBV19; D: TRBD1; J: TRBJ1-5; DNA: TGTGCCAGTAGATACCGGGACAGGGAAGTGCAGCCCCAGCATTTT; CDR3: CASRYRDREVQPQHF
size: NA; V: TRBV2; D: NA; J: TRBJ1-2; DNA: TGTGCCAGCAGCCTCCAGGGTTCCTATGGCTACACCTTC; CDR3: CASSLQGSYGYTF
size: NA; V: TRBV19; D: TRBD2; J: TRBJ2-1; DNA: TGTGCCAGTAAGGCGGGAGGCCCGCCTCTCAATGAGCAGTTCTTC; CDR3: CASKAGGPPLNEQFF
size: NA; V: TRBV5-4; D: NA; J: TRBJ2-5; DNA: TGTGCCAGCAGCTTCATCGACGGCGGGGAGACCCAGTACTTC; CDR3: CASSFIDGGETQYF
size: NA; V: TRBV11-3; D: TRBD2; J: TRBJ2-1; DNA: TGTGCCAGCAGTTTAGAAGCGGGAGGTACCTACAATGAGCAGTTCTTC; CDR3: CASSLEAGGTYNEQFF
size: NA; V: TRBV18; D: NA; J: TRBJ1-3; DNA: TGTGCCAGCTCACCCGGCAGGGGCTCTGGAAACACCATATATTTT; CDR3: CASSPGRGSGNTIYF
size: NA; V: TRBV7-9; D: NA; J: TRBJ1-1; DNA: TGTGCCAGCAGCTTAGTGGCCGGGGGAGCTTTCTTT; CDR3: CASSLVAGGAFF
size: NA; V: TRBV11-2; D: TRBD2; J: TRBJ2-1; DNA: TGTGCCAGCAGCTTCCGGGGACTAGGGTACAATGAGCAGTTCTTC; CDR3: CASSFRGLGYNEQFF
size: NA; V: TRBV9; D: NA; J: TRBJ2-3; DNA: TGTGCCAGCAGCGTAGCCCCCCGGGTCGCAGATACGCAGTATTTT; CDR3: CASSVAPRVADTQYF
size: NA; V: TRBV10-3; D: TRBD1; J: TRBJ2-3; DNA: TGTGCCACAGAGGGACAGGCCCTGGGAGATACGCAGTATTTT; CDR3: CATEGQALGDTQYF
size: NA; V: TRBV6-5; D: NA; J: TRBJ1-6; DNA: TGTGCCAGCAGCACCCGCACGATTTCACCCCTCCACTTT; CDR3: CASSTRTISPLHF
size: NA; V: TRBV27; D: TRBD2; J: TRBJ2-1; DNA: TGTGCCAGCAGTTTGGGAGGGAGGGCCGGAGGGGAGCAGTTCTTC; CDR3: CASSLGGRAGGEQFF
size: NA; V: TRBV19; D: TRBD1; J: TRBJ2-3; DNA: TGTGCCAGTAGTAGGGACAGCATTACTAGCACAGATACGCAGTATTTT; CDR3: CASSRDSITSTDTQYF
size: NA; V: TRBV3-1/TRBV3-2; D: TRBD2; J: TRBJ2-3; DNA: TGTGCCAGCAGCTCGACTAGCGGTAGCACAGATACGCAGTATTTT; CDR3: CASSSTSGSTDTQYF
size: NA; V: TRBV6-6; D: NA; J: TRBJ2-1; DNA: TGTGCCAGCAGTTACGGTGAACCCAATGAGCAGTTCTTC; CDR3: CASSYGEPNEQFF
size: NA; V: TRBV10-1; D: NA; J: TRBJ1-4; DNA: TGCGCCAGCAGTGAATCCGGGTATGAAAAACTGTTTTTT; CDR3: CASSESGYEKLFF
size: NA; V: TRBV19; D: NA; J: TRBJ2-7; DNA: TGTGCCAGTACCCCAGGAGTACAGGGTTACGAGCAGTACTTC; CDR3: CASTPGVQGYEQYF
size: NA; V: TRBV4-1; D: TRBD1; J: TRBJ1-1; DNA: TGCGCCAGCAGTCGCGGACAGGGGGTTATGAACACTGAAGCTTTCTTT; CDR3: CASSRGQGVMNTEAFF
size: NA; V: TRBV6-1; D: NA; J: TRBJ1-6; DNA: TGTGCCAGCAGTGAAGCACTCGGGGTGGGCAATTCACCCCTCCACTTT; CDR3: CASSEALGVGNSPLHF
size: NA; V: TRBV18; D: NA; J: TRBJ2-2; DNA: TGTGCCAGCTCACCGAACAGCAACACCGGGGAGCTGTTTTTT; CDR3: CASSPNSNTGELFF
size: NA; V: TRBV7-2; D: TRBD2; J: TRBJ2-5; DNA: TGTGCCAGCAGCTCCTCGGGACTATCATCCGAGACCCAGTACTTC; CDR3: CASSSSGLSSETQYF
size: NA; V: TRBV27; D: NA; J: TRBJ1-4; DNA: TGTGCCAGCAGGCCTACAGGGTCTCAAAAACTGTTTTTT; CDR3: CASRPTGSQKLFF
size: NA; V: TRBV29-1; D: TRBD1; J: TRBJ1-4; DNA: TGCAGCGGCCGGACAGGGGGGAATGAAAAACTGTTTTTT; CDR3: CSGRTGGNEKLFF
size: NA; V: TRBV6-2/TRBV6-3; D: NA; J: TRBJ1-2; DNA: TGTGCCAGCAGTTCACAGGGAGGCTACACCTTC; CDR3: CASSSQGGYTF
size: NA; V: TRBV6-5; D: NA; J: TRBJ1-3; DNA: TGTGCCAGTCTCTTGAGCTCTGGAAACACCATATATTTT; CDR3: CASLLSSGNTIYF
size: NA; V: TRBV27; D: NA; J: TRBJ2-3; DNA: TGTGCCAGCAGTTTACTACGGGCAGGAGATACGCAGTATTTT; CDR3: CASSLLRAGDTQYF
size: NA; V: TRBV11-2; D: NA; J: TRBJ2-1; DNA: TGTGCCAGCAGCCGTCAGCGACCCAAGAAGTTCTTC; CDR3: CASSRQRPKKFF
size: NA; V: TRBV7-2; D: NA; J: TRBJ2-7; DNA: TGTGCCAGCAGCCCCTCTGGAGGGTCCGAGCAGTACTTC; CDR3: CASSPSGGSEQYF
size: NA; V: TRBV6-5; D: TRBD2; J: TRBJ2-5; DNA: TGTGCCAGCAGAAGGAGCGGGAGCAGGGAGACCCAGTACTTC; CDR3: CASRRSGSRETQYF
size: NA; V: TRBV5-1; D: TRBD2; J: TRBJ2-5; DNA: TGCGCCAGCAGCCCTGGCGACACTAGCGGGGTACGGGAGACCCAGTACTTC; CDR3: CASSPGDTSGVRETQYF
size: NA; V: TRBV7-2; D: NA; J: TRBJ1-6; DNA: TGTGCCAGCAGCTTAGGGGCAGTCCAGGGACCCCTCCACTTT; CDR3: CASSLGAVQGPLHF
size: NA; V: TRBV28; D: TRBD2; J: TRBJ2-1; DNA: TGTGCCAGCAGTTTGGGGGGGTCTGGGAATGAGCAGTTCTTC; CDR3: CASSLGGSGNEQFF
size: NA; V: TRBV5-1; D: NA; J: TRBJ2-3; DNA: TGCGCCAGCAGCTTGGGGGGGGCGCGGGGCACAGATACGCAGTATTTT; CDR3: CASSLGGARGTDTQYF
size: few; V: TRBV4-1; D: TRBD1; J: TRBJ2-1; DNA: TGCGCCAGCAGCCCTGGGACAGGGGCCTACAATGAGCAGTTCTTC; CDR3: CASSPGTGAYNEQFF
size: NA; V: TRBV2; D: NA; J: TRBJ2-3; DNA: TGTGCCAGCAGTGCCGGCAGGGGCCCCACAGATACGCAGTATTTT; CDR3: CASSAGRGPTDTQYF
size: once; V: TRBV3-1/TRBV3-2; D: TRBD2; J: TRBJ2-1; DNA: TGTGCCAGCAGCCAAGATCCCCCAGCGGGGGGCTACAATGAGCAGTTCTTC; CDR3: CASSQDPPAGGYNEQFF
size: NA; V: TRBV11-2; D: TRBD1; J: TRBJ1-2; DNA: TGTGCCAGCAGCTTAGATCGGACAGGAGATGGCTACACCTTC; CDR3: CASSLDRTGDGYTF
size: few; V: TRBV9; D: NA; J: TRBJ2-2; DNA: TGTGCCAGCAGCGCGGACTCCTTCACCGACGGGGAGCTGTTTTTT; CDR3: CASSADSFTDGELFF
size: NA; V: TRBV7-2; D: NA; J: TRBJ2-7; DNA: TGTGCCAGCAGCTTAATGGAGACCTACGAGCAGTACTTC; CDR3: CASSLMETYEQYF
size: NA; V: TRBV19; D: NA; J: TRBJ2-2; DNA: TGTGCCAGTAGCGGGAACACCGGGGAGCTGTTTTTT; CDR3: CASSGNTGELFF
size: NA; V: TRBV6-5; D: NA; J: TRBJ2-7; DNA: TGTGCCAGCATTCGCCCGGGGCTCTCGGGCGAGCAGTACTTC; CDR3: CASIRPGLSGEQYF
size: once; V: TRBV7-9; D: NA; J: TRBJ1-1; DNA: TGTGTCCAGCAGCGCCCACGAACTGGTGGTGCGAACACTGAAGCTTTCTTT; CDR3: CVQQRPRTGGANTEAFF
size: once; V: TRBV28; D: NA; J: TRBJ1-5; DNA: TGTGCCAGCAGTTTGGCGGGGGTCCATCAGCCCCAGCATTTT; CDR3: CASSLAGVHQPQHF
size: NA; V: TRBV5-6; D: NA; J: TRBJ1-3; DNA: TGTGCCAGCAGCCCAACAGCGAGCTCTGGAAACACCATATATTTT; CDR3: CASSPTASSGNTIYF
size: NA; V: TRBV5-1; D: TRBD2; J: TRBJ2-4; DNA: TGCGCCAGCAGCTTCGGACTAGCGGGTCTAGCCAAAAACATTCAGTACTTC; CDR3: CASSFGLAGLAKNIQYF
size: NA; V: TRBV4-3; D: NA; J: TRBJ1-1; DNA: TGCGCCAGCAGCCAAGATGGTTCGGGGCTCACTGAAGCTTTCTTT; CDR3: CASSQDGSGLTEAFF
size: NA; V: TRBV5-1; D: NA; J: TRBJ2-5; DNA: TGCGCCAGCAGCTTAGGCGGGGAGGAGACCCAGTACTTC; CDR3: CASSLGGEETQYF